This TCR beta chain was profiled in a study of regulatory T cells in long-lasting Graves disease (dated by TCRdb to the early 2020s). General notes on the study: Newly diagnosed Graves' disease patients had taken antithyroid drugs for less than 3 months. Persistent Graves' disease patients were compared with newly diagnosed Graves' disease patients by peripheral blood TCR sequencing and RNA sequencing. The study was conducted in China and was registered as a clinical trial. A total of 35 or so samples were covered by TCR sequencing, comprising about 13 persistent and 20 or so newly diagnosed Graves' disease patients.

The label giving this sample's time point can be read as: newly diagnosed GD, antithyroid drugs for less than 3 months. For both TCR sequencing and RNA sequencing, RNA was extracted from PBMCs using TRIzol. The diagnosis of Graves' disease followed American Thyroid Association guidelines. Patients for the study were recruited at an endocrinology department in Xi'an, China. From each patient, around 9 milliliters of peripheral blood was collected into an EDTA anticoagulant tube. Ficoll Paque Plus density gradient separation was used to isolate PBMCs, and no further T cell sorting was done. An Agilent 2100 Bioanalyzer and agarose gel were used to assess RNA quality, and a NanoDrop 2000 was used to measure RNA concentration. The trim is 3 bases for V and 0 bases for J, with a gap of 15 bases between the germline ends. CDR1 and CDR2 were assigned from the germline V gene as LGHNA and YSLEER. Including cysteine and phenylalanine, the CDR3 has 16 amino acids. Just the 48-base CDR3 DNA is kept, in frame starting at base 1.

What the study reported, not specific to this receptor: Persistent Graves' disease patients showed lower TCR Shannon entropy and fewer highly expanded clones than newly diagnosed patients, suggesting clonal expansion. The small sample size was acknowledged by the authors as a limitation that may reduce accuracy. Only the TCR beta chain was sequenced and analyzed. Persistent patients shared more public clonotypes among themselves (roughly 2,700) than newly diagnosed patients did (about 1,000). Only peripheral blood was studied, because thyroid tissue, the primary lesion, was inaccessible. Persistent disease showed preferential use of TRBV28, TRBJ1-2 and TRBJ2-5, whereas newly diagnosed disease favored TRBV20-1 and TRBJ2-1.

Libraries were made using multiplex PCR. The instrument given in TCRdb is Illumina HiSeq 4000. iRepertoire HTBI primers and Arm-PCR amplification of CDR3 regions were used to construct TCR beta libraries. Gel purification was performed on PCR products prior to sequencing. Regarding the original processing steps: Gene usage analysis of CDR3 amino acid clonotypes relied on the 55 to 80 TRBV and about 13 TRBJ segments identified across samples. COPE and FqMerger were used to merge filtered high-quality paired reads into contigs. BLAST was used to align contigs to the IMGT TRBV, TRBD and TRBJ reference genes, and CDR3 was defined following IMGT. Any clonotype with a frequency above 0.1% was classified as a highly expanded clone. Shannon entropy was used to measure repertoire diversity, and the Gini coefficient was used to measure V-J evenness. Clonotypes shared by more than one individual were considered public. TCRdb's own reprocessing of the public reads used fastp at Q25 and MiXCR and kept productive beta chains. Every CDR3 protein is listed once, alongside the most common genes and DNA of its rows. TCRdb, not the authors, supplied the V and J calls. The sample table contains 200,000 to 250,000 distinct CDR3 sequences; only one count was recorded for 20% of them. The ten top clones hold about 14% of the sample.

With regard to this clonotype: Which antigen it targets is not known. The input lacks base qualities; no much larger clone sits a single base away.

The chain links TRBV4-3 with TRBJ2-7, with the D call perhaps TRBD1 or TRBD2, each one matching 5 bases. The source material was peripheral blood mononuclear cells (PBMCs), sampled at new diagnosis, from a patient treated with antithyroid drugs. This clonotype was obtained from a female donor with Graves disease. The encoded CDR3 is CASSHARGPISYEQYF. The nucleotide sequence is TGCGCCAGCAGCCACGCCCGGGGCCCTATCTCCTACGAGCAGTACTTC.